The 13 T cell receptor beta chains below come from one sample, sequenced in a study of PD-L1 blockade in urothelial cancer. Time point meaning: pretreatment peripheral blood. The repertoire was sequenced with immunoSEQ multiplex PCR; TCRdb's copy has only in-frame clones and lacks some. The table includes around 82,000 clones, 84% detected once. The material sequenced was PBMCs, taken around atezolizumab (anti-PD-L1) treatment. The receptors derive from a man between 60 and 70 years old with urothelial cancer.

This sequence joins TRBV5-1 and TRBJ2-1; D is undetermined. Germline values: CDR1 SGHRS, CDR2 YFSETQ. V gave up 0 bases and J gave up 2 bases, with 6 bases separating them. The CDR3 has 14 amino acids. DNA of the CDR3: TGCGCCAGCAGCTTGGGAGTAGCCTACAATGAGCAGTTCTTC. This codes for CASSLGVAYNEQFF.

The J gene is TRBJ2-2, the V gene TRBV5-7, with D perhaps matching TRBD2 (6 bases). TRBV5-7 falls under the ORF class, with uncertain function. V shed 4 bases and J shed 2 bases, with 15 bases lying between them. The length of the CDR3 is 16 residues. This CDR3 reads CASSLKGGANTGELFF. CDR3 sequence (DNA): TGTGCCAGCAGCCTGAAGGGCGGGGCCAACACCGGGGAGCTGTTTTTT.

As DNA, the CDR3 is TGTGCCAGCAGTTTGAGGGGGTACTCTAATGAAAAACTGTTTTTT. This codes for CASSLRGYSNEKLFF. The J gene is TRBJ1-4, the V gene TRBV27; D is possibly TRBD1 (6 bases). Germline-derived CDR1 and CDR2 are MNHEY and SMNVEV (reference sequence). The CDR3 sequence is 15 residues long. The germline V and J ends were trimmed by 3 bases and 3 bases, with 11 bases remaining between them.

J is TRBJ2-1 and V is TRBV5-1, with 9 bases identical to TRBD2. The CDR3 consists of 16 residues. Germline CDR1 is SGHRS and CDR2 is YFSETQ. Losses at the gene ends were 3 bases for V and 8 bases for J; bases not matched to a gene: 12. The CDR3 spells CASSWRGGGRGDEQFF. The DNA of the CDR3 is TGCGCCAGCAGCTGGAGGGGTGGCGGGAGGGGTGATGAGCAGTTCTTC.

The chain joins TRBV5-4 to TRBJ1-1, with 8 nucleotides matching TRBD1. The CDR3 is 15 amino acids. Germline CDR1 and CDR2: SGHNT and YYREEE (reference sequence). The junction had 12 bases not matched to a gene; V was cut back by 6 bases and J by 5 bases. CDR3 protein: CASTPGGPSNTEAFF. The CDR3 bases are TGTGCCAGCACTCCAGGGGGCCCCTCGAATACTGAAGCTTTCTTT.

V gene TRBV30 combines with J gene TRBJ2-7; possible D gene TRBD2, 5 bases. The CDR3 length is 15 residues. Germline CDR1 and CDR2: GTSNPN and SVGIG (reference sequence). Between the trimmed V and J ends, which lost 3 bases and 2 bases, there was a span of 17 bases. CDR3 protein: CAWSGKGMGTYEQYF. CDR3 sequence (DNA): TGTGCCTGGAGCGGGAAAGGGATGGGGACCTACGAGCAGTACTTC.

V is TRBV10-1 and J is TRBJ2-7, with D unclear. CDR1 WNHNN and CDR2 SYGVQD come from the germline V gene (reference sequence). This CDR3 spans 15 amino acids. V lost 0 bases and J 2 bases, leaving 11 bases between the germline ends. The CDR3 loop reads CASSESGRKTYEQYF. CDR3 DNA sequence: TGCGCCAGCAGTGAGTCCGGCAGGAAAACCTACGAGCAGTACTTC.

The chain links TRBV19 to TRBJ2-4; 7 bases line up with TRBD1. Germline CDR1 and CDR2: LNHDA and SQIVND (reference sequence). Unmatched junction bases numbered 14, after V lost 3 bases and J lost 0 bases. The CDR3 covers 19 residues. The CDR3, as DNA: TGTGCCAGTAGTATGCACAACACCGGGACAGCACTAGCCAAAAACATTCAGTACTTC. This gives the protein CASSMHNTGTALAKNIQYF. The full variable domain, its missing parts supplied by reference TRBV19 and TRBJ2-4, is DGGITQSPKYLFRKEGQNVTLSCEQNLNHDAMYWYRQDPGQGLRLIYYSQIVNDFQKGDIAEGYSVSREKKESFPLTVTSAQKNPTAFYLCASSMHNTGTALAKNIQYFGAGTRLSVL.

The rearrangement joins TRBV10-2 to TRBJ2-7, with TRBD1 identical over 7 bases. Germline V lookup: CDR1 WSHSY, CDR2 SAAADI. The CDR3 contains 14 residues. Trimming cost V 6 bases and J 3 bases; bases outside gene matches: 8. CDR3: CASRNRGNDYEQYF. In DNA form, the CDR3 reads TGCGCCAGCAGGAACAGGGGCAATGACTACGAGCAGTACTTC.

This clone was observed a handful of times. The chain has TRBV5-5 and TRBJ2-2, with TRBD1 matching over 7 bases. The CDR3 sequence is 14 residues long. CDR1 and CDR2 (germline): SGHKS, YYEKEE (reference sequence). The V gene end was trimmed by 3 bases and the J gene end by 4 bases; junction bases not matched to a gene: 3. The CDR3 DNA is TGTGCCAGCAGCTCGACAGGGACCACCGGGGAGCTGTTTTTT. Translated: CASSSTGTTGELFF.

J is TRBJ2-2 and V is TRBV5-5; a weak D match, TRBD2 (5 bases). Trimming took 4 bases from V and 4 from J, leaving 20 bases between them. The CDR3 totals 17 residues. From germline, CDR1 is SGHKS and CDR2 YYEKEE (reference sequence). CDR3 sequence: CASSVGGRPGRTGELFF. In DNA form, the CDR3 reads TGTGCCAGCAGCGTTGGAGGTCGGCCGGGTCGCACCGGGGAGCTGTTTTTT. Combining the CDR3 with reference TRBV5-5 and TRBJ2-2 gives the whole variable domain DAGVTQSPTHLIKTRGQQVTLRCSPISGHKSVSWYQQVLGQGPQFIFQYYEKEERGRGNFPDRFSARQFPNYSSELNVNALLLGDSALYLCASSVGGRPGRTGELFFGEGSRLTVL.

In DNA, the CDR3 is TGTGCCAGCAGCCAGGACCTTGAAGCGGGGGCCCTACTAGGAGCCAAAAACATTCAGTACTTC. Translation gives CASSQDLEAGALLGAKNIQYF. The chain links TRBV4-2 to TRBJ2-4; 8 bases line up with TRBD2. Germline assignment: CDR1 LGHNA and CDR2 YNFKEQ. The CDR3 totals 21 residues. Losses at the gene ends were 3 bases for V and 0 bases for J; bases not matched to a gene: 19.

The chain employs TRBV28 and TRBJ1-4, with D maybe TRBD1 (5 bases). The CDR3 consists of 14 residues. The germline V gene has CDR1 MDHEN and CDR2 SYDVKM. V lost 1 base and J lost 6, with 9 bases in between. In nucleotides, the CDR3 is TGTGCCAGCAGTTTATCAGGGTTAGATGAAAAACTGTTTTTT. Its translation: CASSLSGLDEKLFF. Full variable domain (remainder filled in from reference TRBV28 and TRBJ1-4): DVKVTQSSRYLVKRTGEKVFLECVQDMDHENMFWYRQDPGLGLRLIYFSYDVKMKEKGDIPEGYSVSREKKERFSLILESASTNQTSMYLCASSLSGLDEKLFFGSGTQLSVL.